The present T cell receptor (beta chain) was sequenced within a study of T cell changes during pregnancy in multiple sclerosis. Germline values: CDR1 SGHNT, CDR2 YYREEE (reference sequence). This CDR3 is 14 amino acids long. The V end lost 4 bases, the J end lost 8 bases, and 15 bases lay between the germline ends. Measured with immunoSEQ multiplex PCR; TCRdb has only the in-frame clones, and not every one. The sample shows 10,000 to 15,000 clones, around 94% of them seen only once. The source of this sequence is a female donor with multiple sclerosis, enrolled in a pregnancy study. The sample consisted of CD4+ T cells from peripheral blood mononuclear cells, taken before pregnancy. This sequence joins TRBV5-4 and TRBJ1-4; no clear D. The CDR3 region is CASSPADSYEKLFF. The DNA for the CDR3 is TGTGCCAGCAGCCCCGCAGACTCCTACGAAAAACTGTTTTTT.